This TCR beta chain was recovered during a study of cytomegalovirus exposure and HLA in healthy donors. Study results and caveats: In a later analysis, donors in an Asian-associated ancestry cluster reportedly had fewer N-insertions in productive TCRs than the cohort mean. For most subjects, TCR beta sequences were reported to predict HLA-A and HLA-B alleles with accuracy. Altogether, some 170 TCR beta chains were recorded as cytomegalovirus-associated.

In the PCR, 60 Vbeta and 13 Jbeta primers were used. The repertoire was sequenced with immunoSEQ multiplex PCR; TCRdb's copy has only in-frame clones and lacks some. The sample lists around 140,000 clones, 70% to 90% occurring once. For this clone: Its antigen is currently unknown.

Germline values: CDR1 SEHNR, CDR2 FQNEAQ (reference sequence). The CDR3 spans 16 residues. The junction had 4 bases not matched to a gene; V was cut back by 5 bases and J by 1 base. Sequencing was done on a sample of PBMCs. The V and J genes are TRBV7-9 and TRBJ2-3, with TRBD2 matching 12 bases. This TCR derives from a middle-aged man in good health and CMV-seronegative. CDR3 nucleotides: TGTGCCAGCAGCCCACGGACTAGCGGGGGCACAGATACGCAGTATTTT. Protein product: CASSPRTSGGTDTQYF.